This T cell receptor beta chain was found in a study of blood T cell repertoires in COVID-19. Study details: T cells, B-cell-depleted T cells, or PBMCs supplied cDNA or gDNA.

The data were produced by immunoSEQ multiplex PCR, yet TCRdb's version contains in-frame clones alone and is incomplete. The sample carries around 50,000 clones, 70% to 85% recorded once. This sequence originates from a man at least 80 years old with COVID-19, enrolled during active disease. Sequenced material: peripheral blood.

The CDR3 region is CASSRGGGVGQPQHF. The CDR3 DNA sequence: TGTGCCAGCAGCCGCGGGGGGGGCGTAGGTCAGCCCCAGCATTTT. The chain employs TRBV7-9 and TRBJ1-5; maybe TRBD1 (6 bases). The V gene's germline CDR1 is SEHNR and CDR2 FQNEAQ (reference sequence). V was cut by 5 bases and J by 6 bases, with 17 bases left in between. This CDR3 spans 15 amino acids.